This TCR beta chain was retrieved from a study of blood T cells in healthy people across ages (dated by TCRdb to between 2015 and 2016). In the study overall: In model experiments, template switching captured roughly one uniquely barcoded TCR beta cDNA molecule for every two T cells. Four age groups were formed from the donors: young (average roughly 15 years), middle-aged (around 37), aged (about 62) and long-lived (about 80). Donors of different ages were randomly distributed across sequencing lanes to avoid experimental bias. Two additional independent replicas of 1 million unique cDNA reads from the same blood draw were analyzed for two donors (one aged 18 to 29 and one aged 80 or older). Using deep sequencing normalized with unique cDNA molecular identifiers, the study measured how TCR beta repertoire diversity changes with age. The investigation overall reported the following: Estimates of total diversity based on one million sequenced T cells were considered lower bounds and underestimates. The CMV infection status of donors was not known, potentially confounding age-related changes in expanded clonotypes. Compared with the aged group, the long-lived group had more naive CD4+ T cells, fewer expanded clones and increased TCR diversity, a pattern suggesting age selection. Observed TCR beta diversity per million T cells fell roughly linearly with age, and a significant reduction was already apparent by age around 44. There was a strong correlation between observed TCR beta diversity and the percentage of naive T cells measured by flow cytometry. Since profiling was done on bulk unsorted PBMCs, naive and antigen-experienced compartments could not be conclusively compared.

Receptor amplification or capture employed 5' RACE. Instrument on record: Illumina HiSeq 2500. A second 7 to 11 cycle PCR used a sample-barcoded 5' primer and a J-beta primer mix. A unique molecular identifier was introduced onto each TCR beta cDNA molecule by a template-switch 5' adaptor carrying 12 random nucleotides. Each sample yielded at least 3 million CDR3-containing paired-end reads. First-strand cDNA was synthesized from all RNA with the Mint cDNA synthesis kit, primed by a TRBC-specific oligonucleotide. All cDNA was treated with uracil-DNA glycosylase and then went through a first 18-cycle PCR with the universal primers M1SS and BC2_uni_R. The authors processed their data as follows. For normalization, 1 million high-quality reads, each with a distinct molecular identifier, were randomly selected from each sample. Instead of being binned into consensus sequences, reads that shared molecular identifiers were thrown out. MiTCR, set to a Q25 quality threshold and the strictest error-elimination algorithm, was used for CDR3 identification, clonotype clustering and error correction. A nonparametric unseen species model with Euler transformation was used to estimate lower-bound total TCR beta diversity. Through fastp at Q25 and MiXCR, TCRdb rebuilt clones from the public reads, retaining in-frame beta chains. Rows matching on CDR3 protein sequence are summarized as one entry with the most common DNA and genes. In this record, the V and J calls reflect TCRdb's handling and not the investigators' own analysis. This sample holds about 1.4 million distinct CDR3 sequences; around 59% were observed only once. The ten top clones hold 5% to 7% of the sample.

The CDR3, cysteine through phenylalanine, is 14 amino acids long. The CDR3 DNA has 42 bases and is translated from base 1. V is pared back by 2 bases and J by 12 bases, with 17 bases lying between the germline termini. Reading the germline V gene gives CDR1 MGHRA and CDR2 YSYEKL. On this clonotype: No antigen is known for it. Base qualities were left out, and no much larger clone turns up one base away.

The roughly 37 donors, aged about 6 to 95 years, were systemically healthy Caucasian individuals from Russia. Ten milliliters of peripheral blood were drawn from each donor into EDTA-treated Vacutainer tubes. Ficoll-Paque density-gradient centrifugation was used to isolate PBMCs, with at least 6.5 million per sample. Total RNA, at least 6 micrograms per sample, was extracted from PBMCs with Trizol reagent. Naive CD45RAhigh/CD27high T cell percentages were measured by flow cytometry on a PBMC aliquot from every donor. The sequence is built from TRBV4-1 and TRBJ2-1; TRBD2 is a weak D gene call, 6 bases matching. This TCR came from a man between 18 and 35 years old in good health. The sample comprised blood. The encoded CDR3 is CASSQPGTLGGQFF. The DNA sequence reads TGCGCCAGCAGCCAACCGGGCACCCTGGGGGGGCAGTTCTTC.